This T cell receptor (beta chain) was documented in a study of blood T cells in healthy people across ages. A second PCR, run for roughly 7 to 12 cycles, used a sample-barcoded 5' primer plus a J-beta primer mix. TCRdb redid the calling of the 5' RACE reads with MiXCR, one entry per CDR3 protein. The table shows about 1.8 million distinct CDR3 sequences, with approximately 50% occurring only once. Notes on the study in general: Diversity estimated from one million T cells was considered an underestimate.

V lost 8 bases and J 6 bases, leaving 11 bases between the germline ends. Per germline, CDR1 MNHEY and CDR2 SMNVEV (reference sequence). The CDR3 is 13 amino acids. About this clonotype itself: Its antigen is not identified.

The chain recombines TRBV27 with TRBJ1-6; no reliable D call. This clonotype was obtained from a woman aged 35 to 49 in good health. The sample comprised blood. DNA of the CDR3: TGTGCCAGCGCTAGAACGGGTAATTCACCCCTCCACTTT. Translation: CASARTGNSPLHF.